This T cell receptor (beta chain) is drawn from a study of tumor and adjacent non-tumor tissue in lung cancer. Study-level findings and limits: Top 100 clones took a larger repertoire share in normal lung. Significantly higher TCR diversity was found in tumor than normal lung.

The template was RNA from unsorted bulk tissue. As concerns this clonotype: The target antigen is unknown.

Germline CDR1 reads DFQATT; CDR2 reads SNEGSKA (reference sequence). CDR3 size: 15 residues. Trimming at V came to 0 bases and at J to 4 bases, leaving 8 bases not matched to a gene. TCRbeta libraries were built with three rounds of nested PCR, modified from ARM-PCR. TCRdb reanalysed the multiplex PCR reads using MiXCR and keeps one entry per CDR3 protein. The repertoire consists of about 93,000 distinct CDR3 sequences, with around 64% occurring once and the leading ten covering about 17%. The sequence was obtained from a man aged 55-75 years with non-small cell lung cancer. J is TRBJ2-5 and V is TRBV20-1, with 7 bases lining up with TRBD2. The sequenced sample consisted of lung tumor tissue. CDR3 sequence (DNA): TGCAGTGCTAGAGATTTCTCTAGCGGTGGAGAGACCCAGTACTTC. Translating gives CSARDFSSGGETQYF.